This T cell receptor beta chain was identified during a study of beta chain features in type 1 diabetes. Study-wide findings and caveats: Although PCR might favor shorter templates, it would do so equally in patients and controls. The study found moderately but significantly shorter TCRB CDR3s in all four CD4+ subsets of Type 1 diabetes patients. Here, the possible influence of HLA type (on TCRB rearrangement) remained unresolved. When cDNA is sequenced, cells with high TCR expression could be over-represented.

In germline, CDR1 is MNHEY, CDR2 SVGAGI. This CDR3 is built from 12 residues. Deletions cut 6 bases from V and 2 bases from J, with 7 bases between. Investigators reverse transcribed all isolated RNA, so they sequenced expressed TCRB transcripts. Assay used: immunoSEQ multiplex PCR; TCRdb lists only in-frame clones, some missing. The sample carries hundreds of thousands of clones, approximately 11% recorded once. A note on this clone: The antigen remains unidentified.

The specimen sequenced was naive CD4+ T cells from blood. The chain is built from TRBV6-5 and TRBJ1-1; D is unclear. This TCR came from a man aged 30-40 years with type 1 diabetes. CDR3 sequence: CASRHSNTEAFF. The CDR3 DNA follows: TGTGCCAGCAGACACAGTAACACTGAAGCTTTCTTT.